The next 10 T cell receptor beta chains were all read from a single sample in a study of CXCR3-negative and CXCR3-positive naive CD8 T cells. The TRB cDNA libraries were prepared by 5' RACE with UMI labels. After re-calling the 5' RACE reads, TCRdb lists one entry per CDR3 protein, DNA absent. This repertoire includes around 81,000 distinct CDR3 sequences. The source material was naive CXCR3- CD8+ T cells from blood. Subset given: CD45RO-CCR7+CD27+CD95- naive CD8+ T cells lacking CXCR3 (TNR3-). These receptor sequences come from a human donor in good health. Some clones in this sample may be carry-over from other donors' samples.

The rearrangement uses TRBV29-1 and TRBJ2-4; the D call of TRBD1 rests on TCRdb alone, since no DNA is present to check it. The CDR3 runs 17 residues. Germline V CDR1 and CDR2: SQVTM, ANQGSEA. The CDR3 here is CSPRLPGRTLAKNIQYF. Full variable domain (rest looked up from reference TRBV29-1 and TRBJ2-4): SAVISQKPSRDICQRGTSLTIQCQVDSQVTMMFWYRQQPGQSLTLIATANQGSEATYESGFVIDKFPISRPNLTFSTLTVSNMSPEDSSIYLCSPRLPGRTLAKNIQYFGAGTRLSVL.

The rearrangement joins TRBV29-1 to TRBJ1-1; checking the TCRdb D call of TRBD1 is not possible without DNA. The CDR3 length is 13 residues. The germline V gene has CDR1 SQVTM and CDR2 ANQGSEA. The CDR3 is CSVEEGVNTQAFF.

This chain links TRBV2 with TRBJ2-6; TCRdb's D call of TRBD1 is untestable without DNA. The CDR3 is made up of 15 amino acids. CDR1 and CDR2 (germline): SNHLY, FYNNEI. The CDR3 sequence is CASRRQGYGANVLTF.

CDR3 protein: CASSLSARGRGNTGELFF. The rearrangement uses TRBV12-3 or TRBV12-4 and TRBJ2-2; the TCRdb D gene call, TRBD1, has no DNA to confirm it. The CDR3 is 18 amino acids.

V usage is TRBV14 and J usage is TRBJ2-1. The CDR3 contains 13 residues. Per germline, CDR1 SGHDN and CDR2 FVKESK. The CDR3 sequence is CASSQWVSDEQFF.

CDR3 sequence: CTAVLQGIADTQYF. The rearrangement links TRBV29-1 to TRBJ2-3; lacking DNA, the TRBD1 call made by TCRdb goes unchecked. Per germline, CDR1 SQVTM and CDR2 ANQGSEA. CDR3 length: 14 residues.

The gene calls are TRBV13 and TRBJ2-3. This CDR3 comprises 13 residues. In germline, CDR1 is PRHDT, CDR2 FYEKMQ (reference sequence). Here the CDR3 reads CASSLGRTDTQYF.

This chain links TRBV2 with TRBJ1-1. Germline CDR1 SNHLY, CDR2 FYNNEI. The CDR3 covers 12 residues. CDR3 residues: CASLQAGTEAFF.

The gene calls are TRBV20-1 and TRBJ2-7; TCRdb's assignment of TRBD2 cannot be checked, as there is no DNA. The germline gives CDR1 DFQATT, CDR2 SNEGSKA (reference sequence). The length of the CDR3 is 11 residues. The CDR3 loop is CSAENSREQYF.

This chain joins TRBV28 and TRBJ2-7; TCRdb indicates TRBD1, and absent DNA this call remains unverified. The CDR3 is 13 residues long. Germline V gene lookup returns CDR1 MDHEN and CDR2 SYDVKM. The CDR3 loop reads CASSLRDTYEQYF.